This entry lists 16 T cell receptor beta chains sequenced from one sample in a study of T-cell reconstitution after alpha-beta-depleted transplantation in children. Unique molecular identifiers were incorporated into the prepared TCRbeta library. Each CDR3 protein gets one entry after TCRdb re-called the PCR reads with MiXCR. The sample contains 150,000 to 200,000 distinct CDR3 sequences, 6% to 7% of which appear only once. This specimen was PBMCs from the stem cell graft donor, taken from the stem cell graft. The receptor source for this set is a human donor who donated a stem cell graft to a child with Wiskott-Aldrich syndrome.

In this sample, this clonotype turned up many times. V usage is TRBV12-3 or TRBV12-4 and J usage is TRBJ2-3, with D perhaps being TRBD1 or TRBD2 (6 bases each). V dropped 10 bases and J dropped 3 bases, with 14 bases sitting between them. This CDR3 spans 13 amino acids. The CDR3 region is CATKGGLTDTQYF. CDR3 sequence (DNA): TGTGCCACCAAAGGGGGGCTTACAGATACGCAGTATTTT.

This clonotype was detected ten times or more. The chain uses TRBV7-6 and TRBJ2-5; the D is unclear. Germline values: CDR1 SGHVS, CDR2 FNYEAQ. CDR3 size: 12 residues. V shed 4 bases and J shed 7 bases, with 10 bases lying between them. The DNA for the CDR3 is TGTGCCAGCAGCTCACCAAGAGGGACCCAGTACTTC. The encoded protein is CASSSPRGTQYF.

In this sample, this clonotype turned up many times. The chain has TRBV9 and TRBJ1-1, with D possibly TRBD1 on 5 matching bases. CDR3 length equals 12 residues. Germline lookup yields CDR1 SGDLS and CDR2 YYNGEE. Trimming cost V 0 bases and J 11 bases, with 11 bases left between them. CDR3 region: CASSVGEGSAFF. The CDR3 DNA follows: TGTGCCAGCAGCGTAGGTGAGGGGTCGGCTTTCTTT.

In this sample, this clonotype turned up many times. The chain recombines TRBV6-5 with TRBJ1-3; weak D call: TRBD1 (5 bases). Trimming took off 3 bases at V and 2 bases at J, with 8 bases between the two ends. From germline, CDR1 is MNHEY and CDR2 SVGAGI. This CDR3 spans 14 amino acids. The CDR3 coding sequence is TGTGCCAGCAGTTATGGGGGGACTGGAAACACCATATATTTT. Encoded protein: CASSYGGTGNTIYF.

This clonotype has a count of ten or more. V and J are TRBV20-1 and TRBJ1-6, with unresolved D. This CDR3 is 15 amino acids long. V was clipped by 1 base and J by 2 bases, with 9 bases between them. From germline, CDR1 is DFQATT and CDR2 SNEGSKA (reference sequence). This CDR3 reads CSARAKAPYNSPLHF. CDR3 sequence (DNA): TGCAGTGCTAGAGCGAAGGCGCCCTATAATTCACCCCTCCACTTT.

There are many counts of this clonotype. This sequence joins TRBV5-1 and TRBJ2-1; D unclear. CDR3 size: 18 residues. The V end was cut by 2 bases, the J end by 0 bases, with 18 bases between. Germline lookup yields CDR1 SGHRS and CDR2 YFSETQ. The CDR3 sequence is CASSLGPHGLSSYNEQFF. CDR3 nucleotide sequence: TGCGCCAGCAGCTTAGGCCCCCACGGCCTGAGCTCCTACAATGAGCAGTTCTTC.

This clonotype was seen many times. The rearrangement joins TRBV20-1 to TRBJ1-1; weak D call: TRBD1 (6 bases). Trimming took 6 bases from V and 2 from J, leaving 13 bases between them. Germline assignment: CDR1 DFQATT and CDR2 SNEGSKA (reference sequence). The CDR3 has 13 residues. The CDR3 DNA reads as TGCAGTGCCGTGGGACACCTAAACACTGAAGCTTTCTTT. Translated, it gives CSAVGHLNTEAFF.

There are many counts of this clonotype. The chain recombines TRBV29-1 with TRBJ1-2; D is perhaps TRBD1 (6 bases). Per germline, CDR1 SQVTM and CDR2 ANQGSEA. The CDR3 is made up of 14 amino acids. Trimming pared 3 bases from V and 4 bases from J, leaving 15 bases between. CDR3 sequence (DNA): TGCAGCGTTGAGGGCAGGGGCCGAGGCTATGGCTACACCTTC. Amino acids: CSVEGRGRGYGYTF.

There are many counts of this clonotype. V and J are TRBV21-1 and TRBJ2-7; the D segment call TRBD1 is taken from the table without a DNA check. TRBV21-1 is designated a pseudogene. The CDR3 consists of 16 residues. CDR3 nucleotide sequence: TGTGCCAGCAGCAAAGCGCTACGGACAGGCAGCTACGAGCAGTACTTC. Amino acid sequence: CASSKALRTGSYEQYF.

The table lists this clonotype with many counts. The chain combines TRBV5-1 with TRBJ2-1; TRBD2 matches 11 bases. Trimming took 7 bases from V and 8 from J; bases not matched to a gene: 11. The CDR3 runs to 15 residues. Germline V gene sequence: CDR1 SGHRS, CDR2 YFSETQ. The CDR3 DNA follows: TGCGCCAGCGGACAACTAGCGGGAGAGGGGGATGAGCAGTTCTTC. Amino acid sequence: CASGQLAGEGDEQFF.

This clonotype was observed a few times. The V gene is TRBV20-1, the J gene TRBJ2-6; 11 bases align to TRBD2. Germline V CDR1 and CDR2: DFQATT, SNEGSKA (reference sequence). CDR3 size: 17 residues. V lost 3 bases to trimming and J lost 0 bases; unmatched junction nucleotides: 4. DNA of the CDR3: TGCAGTGCTAGTAAACTAGCGGGGGACTCTGGGGCCAACGTCCTGACTTTC. The encoded protein is CSASKLAGDSGANVLTF.

There are many counts of this clonotype. V and J are TRBV24-1 and TRBJ1-5; a weak D match, TRBD1 (5 bases). This CDR3 has 15 residues. The germline V gene encodes CDR1 KGHDR and CDR2 SFDVKD. Trimming took 9 bases from V and 0 from J, leaving 14 bases between them. This CDR3 reads CATSSVGVSNQPQHF. The DNA for the CDR3 is TGTGCCACCTCATCGGTAGGGGTTAGCAATCAGCCCCAGCATTTT.

In this sample, this clonotype turned up a few times. The chain combines TRBV3-1 with TRBJ2-6; 7 bases fit TRBD1. Germline CDR1 is LGHDT and CDR2 is YNNKEL (reference sequence). This CDR3 is built from 15 residues. V lost 5 bases to trimming and J lost 6 bases; unmatched junction nucleotides: 7. CDR3 amino acids: CASSSRQGKANVLTF. DNA for the CDR3: TGTGCCAGCAGCTCTCGACAGGGAAAGGCCAACGTCCTGACTTTC.

This clonotype was seen a few times. V and J are TRBV30 and TRBJ1-2, with D perhaps TRBD1 (5 bases). The germline V and J ends were trimmed by 4 bases and 2 bases, with 14 bases remaining between them. CDR1 and CDR2 (germline): GTSNPN, SVGIG (reference sequence). CDR3 size: 14 residues. DNA of the CDR3: TGTGCCTGGAAGGGGCCCCGTGGGAACTATGGCTACACCTTC. Translated: CAWKGPRGNYGYTF.

This clonotype showed up just a few times. The V call is TRBV7-2, the J call TRBJ2-1; 8 bases are a match to TRBD2. The CDR3 loop spans 16 amino acids. Losses at the gene ends were 5 bases for V and 5 bases for J; bases not matched to a gene: 11. Germline loops: CDR1 SGHTA, CDR2 FQGNSA. This CDR3 reads CASSAIRLARNNEQFF. CDR3 nucleotides: TGTGCCAGCAGCGCGATCCGACTAGCGCGAAACAATGAGCAGTTCTTC.

This clonotype was observed many times. The chain links TRBV28 to TRBJ1-2; possibly TRBD1 for D (6 bases). This CDR3 region has 14 residues. V shed 6 bases and J shed 7 bases, with 18 bases lying between them. Per the germline V gene, CDR1 is MDHEN and CDR2 is SYDVKM. This CDR3 reads CASSPPGGARGYTF. The CDR3 DNA is TGTGCCAGCAGCCCCCCTGGGGGCGCGCGTGGCTACACCTTC.